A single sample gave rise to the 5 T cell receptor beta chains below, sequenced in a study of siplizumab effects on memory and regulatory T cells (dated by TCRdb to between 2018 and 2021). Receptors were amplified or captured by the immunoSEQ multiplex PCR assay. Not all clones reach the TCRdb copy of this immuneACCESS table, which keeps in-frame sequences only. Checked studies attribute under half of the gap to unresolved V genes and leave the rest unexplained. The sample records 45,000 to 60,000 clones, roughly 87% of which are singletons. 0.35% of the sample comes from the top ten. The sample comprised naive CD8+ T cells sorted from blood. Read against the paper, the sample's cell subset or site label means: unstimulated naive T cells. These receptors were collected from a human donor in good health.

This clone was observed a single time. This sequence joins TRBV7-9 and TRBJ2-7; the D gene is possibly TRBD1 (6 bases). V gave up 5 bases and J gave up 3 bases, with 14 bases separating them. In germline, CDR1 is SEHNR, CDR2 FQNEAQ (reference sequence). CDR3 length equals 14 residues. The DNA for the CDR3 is TGTGCCAGCAGCCCAGGGCAGGGGCTCTACGAGCAGTACTTC. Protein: CASSPGQGLYEQYF.

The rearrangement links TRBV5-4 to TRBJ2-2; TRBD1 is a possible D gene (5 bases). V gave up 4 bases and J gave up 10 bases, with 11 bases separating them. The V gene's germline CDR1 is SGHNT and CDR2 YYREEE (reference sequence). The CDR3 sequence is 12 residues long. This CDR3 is CASSPGFQELFF. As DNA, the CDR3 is TGTGCCAGCAGCCCAGGGTTTCAGGAGCTGTTTTTT. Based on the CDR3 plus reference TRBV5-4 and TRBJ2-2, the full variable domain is ETGVTQSPTHLIKTRGQQVTLRCSSQSGHNTVSWYQQALGQGPQFIFQYYREEENGRGNFPPRFSGLQFPNYSSELNVNALELDDSALYLCASSPGFQELFFGEGSRLTVL.

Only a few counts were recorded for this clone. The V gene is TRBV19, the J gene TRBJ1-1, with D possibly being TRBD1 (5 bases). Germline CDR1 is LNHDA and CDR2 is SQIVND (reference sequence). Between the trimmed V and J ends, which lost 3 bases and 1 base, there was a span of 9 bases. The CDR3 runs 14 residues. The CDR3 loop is CASSIGGTNTEAFF. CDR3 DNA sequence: TGTGCCAGTAGTATCGGGGGGACGAACACTGAAGCTTTCTTT.

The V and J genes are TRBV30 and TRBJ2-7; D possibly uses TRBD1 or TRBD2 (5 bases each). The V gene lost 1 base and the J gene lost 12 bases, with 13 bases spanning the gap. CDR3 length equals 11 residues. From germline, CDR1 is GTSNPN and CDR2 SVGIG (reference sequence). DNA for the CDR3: TGTGCCTGGAGTGGGCAGACAGAGGGGTACTTC. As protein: CAWSGQTEGYF.

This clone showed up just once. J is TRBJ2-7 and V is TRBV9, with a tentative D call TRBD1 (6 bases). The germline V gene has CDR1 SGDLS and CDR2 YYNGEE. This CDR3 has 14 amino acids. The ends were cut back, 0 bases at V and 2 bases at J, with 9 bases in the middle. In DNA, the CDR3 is TGTGCCAGCAGCGTAGCTACAGGGACCTACGAGCAGTACTTC. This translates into CASSVATGTYEQYF.